A single TCR beta chain is shown here with its context. The data originate from a study of blood T cell repertoires in COVID-19. The assay was immunoSEQ multiplex PCR, and TCRdb's table has in-frame clones only and misses some. This sample has about 69,000 clones, with approximately 86% found just once. Sequencing was carried out using peripheral blood. The clonotype comes from a man aged 40-55 years with COVID-19, enrolled during active disease.

CDR3 sequence reads: CASSTNEGQGYEKLFF. In nucleotides, the CDR3 is TGCGCCAGCAGCACAAACGAGGGACAGGGATATGAAAAACTGTTTTTT. This sequence joins TRBV5-1 and TRBJ1-4; TRBD1 matches at 9 bases. In germline, CDR1 is SGHRS, CDR2 YFSETQ. J was trimmed by 6 bases and V by 4 bases; bases with no gene match: 10. The CDR3 runs 16 residues.